This T cell receptor beta chain was captured in a study of blood T cells in healthy people across ages. CDR3 length: 16 residues. The junction had 6 bases not matched to a gene; V was cut back by 4 bases and J by 0 bases. Per germline, CDR1 SGHTA and CDR2 FQGTGA. With a J-beta primer mix and a sample-barcoded 5' primer, a second PCR ran 7 to 11 cycles. TCRdb reprocessed the 5' RACE reads via MiXCR and lists one record per CDR3 protein. The sample includes about 930,000 distinct CDR3 sequences, about 29% of them seen just once. The data were also submitted as part of a second study, on T cells of mothers and their children.

The receptor's source is a middle-aged woman in good health. Sequencing input: blood. The V gene is TRBV7-3, the J gene TRBJ2-1; 7 bases are shared with TRBD1. DNA of the CDR3: TGTGCCAGCAGCTCGACAGGGAAAAGCTCCTACAATGAGCAGTTCTTC. The encoded protein is CASSSTGKSSYNEQFF.